Sequencing of this T cell receptor beta chain was carried out in a study of shared clonotypes between healthy human individuals. Findings and limits, study-wide: The sole specimen, blood, was sampled, and tissue repertoires likely differ.

The CDR3 runs to 16 residues. CDR1 is SGHTA and CDR2 is FQGNSA in the germline V gene. V trimming: 5 bases; J trimming: 4 bases; junction bases outside the gene matches: 13. Division of CD4+ cells produced a CD45RA+ naive subset and a CD45RA-negative memory subset. Some clones are missing from TCRdb's copy, which holds only in-frame ones; the method was immunoSEQ multiplex PCR. The sample shows approximately 2,000,000 clones, 85% to 95% of them seen only once. About this clone itself: Its antigen is not known.

The sequence derives from a man aged 18 to 35 in good health. Some clones in this sample may be carry-over from other donors' samples. The sequenced sample consisted of naive CD4+ T cells from PBMCs. Described subset: CD45RA+ positively selected. The chain couples TRBV7-2 to TRBJ1-2, with 7 bases fitting TRBD1. The CDR3 region is CASSARPGQMGYGYTF. The CDR3 DNA reads TGTGCCAGCAGCGCCAGACCGGGACAGATGGGCTATGGCTACACCTTC.